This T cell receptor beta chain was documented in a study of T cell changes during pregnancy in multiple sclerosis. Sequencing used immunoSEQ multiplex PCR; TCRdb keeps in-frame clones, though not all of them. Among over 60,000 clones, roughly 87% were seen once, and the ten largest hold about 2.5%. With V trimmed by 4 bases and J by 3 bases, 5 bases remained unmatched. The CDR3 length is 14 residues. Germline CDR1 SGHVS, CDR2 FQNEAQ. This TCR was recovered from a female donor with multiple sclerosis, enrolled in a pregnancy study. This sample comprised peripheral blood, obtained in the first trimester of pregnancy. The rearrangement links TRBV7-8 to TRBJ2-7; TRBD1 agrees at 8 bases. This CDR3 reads CASSSGDRYYEQYF. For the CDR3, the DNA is TGTGCCAGCAGCTCGGGGGACAGGTACTACGAGCAGTACTTC.